This passage covers 24 T cell receptor beta chains from one sample sequenced in a study of post-analysis software for immune sequencing data. Study results and limitations: About five TRBV segments were more frequent in patients than controls; TRBV5-6, TRBV5-1 and TRBV20-1 belonged to this group.

cDNA libraries of TCR beta carried unique molecular identifiers. Each CDR3 protein is one row after TCRdb ran MiXCR on the PCR reads. The repertoire holds 600,000 to 700,000 distinct CDR3 sequences, with about 60% as singletons. No cognate antigen is known for these TCRs. Sequences were obtained from blood. These receptors were obtained from a girl aged 2-10 years with multiple sclerosis.

This clonotype was found a few times. J is TRBJ2-5 and V is TRBV20-1; D is perhaps TRBD2 (6 bases). In germline, CDR1 is DFQATT, CDR2 SNEGSKA (reference sequence). V was clipped by 8 bases and J by 4 bases, with 11 bases between them. This CDR3 comprises 11 residues. The CDR3 nucleotides are TGCAGTCGGGAGTTTGGAGAGACCCAGTACTTC. It encodes CSREFGETQYF.

V gene TRBV10-3 combines with J gene TRBJ1-2, with D hard to call. Germline V lookup: CDR1 ENHRY, CDR2 SYGVKD. This CDR3 is 13 amino acids long. The ends were cut back, 7 bases at V and 6 bases at J, with 15 bases in the middle. CDR3 residues: CAIMTGAPHGYTF. CDR3 nucleotide sequence: TGTGCCATCATGACGGGAGCGCCTCATGGCTACACCTTC.

This chain uses TRBV20-1 with TRBJ2-3; D is unclear. Trimming shortened V by 2 bases and J by 2 bases, and 14 bases separated the two germline ends. The CDR3 length is 15 residues. Per the germline V gene, CDR1 is DFQATT and CDR2 is SNEGSKA (reference sequence). This CDR3 reads CSARSGTKYTDTQYF. DNA for the CDR3: TGCAGTGCTAGAAGTGGTACAAAATACACAGATACGCAGTATTTT.

This chain uses TRBV5-1 with TRBJ2-3, with a weak D call TRBD1 (5 bases). There are 17 residues in the CDR3. The V gene's germline CDR1 is SGHRS and CDR2 YFSETQ. Deletions cut 0 bases from V and 6 bases from J, with 20 bases between. The CDR3 protein is CASSLGRGQGLADTQYF. CDR3 DNA sequence: TGCGCCAGCAGCTTGGGACGAGGTCAGGGTCTCGCCGATACGCAGTATTTT.

CDR3 loop: CASSLVSAEDTQYF. CDR3 DNA: TGCGCCAGCAGCTTGGTCTCGGCGGAAGATACGCAGTATTTT. The chain couples TRBV5-1 to TRBJ2-3; no definite D call. The CDR3 contains 14 residues. V was trimmed by 0 bases and J by 5 bases, leaving 10 bases between them. Per germline, CDR1 SGHRS and CDR2 YFSETQ.

This sequence joins TRBV7-2 and TRBJ2-3; D is undetermined. The CDR3 consists of 14 residues. Per the germline V gene, CDR1 is SGHTA and CDR2 is FQGNSA. The V end was cut by 4 bases, the J end by 1 base, with 9 bases between. The CDR3 spells CASSYRLGTDTQYF. The CDR3, as DNA: TGTGCCAGCAGCTACCGACTGGGCACAGATACGCAGTATTTT.

This chain uses TRBV7-2 with TRBJ2-1; the D is unclear. Matching the DNA end better, TRBJ2-7 makes the J call doubtful. The CDR3 is 12 residues long. Germline V lookup: CDR1 SGHTA, CDR2 FQGNSA. The CDR3 loop is CASSFPYNEQYF. The CDR3 DNA is TGTGCCAGCAGCTTCCCCTACAATGAGCAGTACTTC.

The CDR3: CASSLRANQPQHF. CDR3 nucleotide sequence: TGTGCCAGCAGTTTACGAGCTAATCAGCCCCAGCATTTT. The rearrangement joins TRBV12-3 or TRBV12-4 to TRBJ1-5; D remains unclear. With 2 bases removed from V and 4 bases from J, the gap between germline ends came to 6 bases. The CDR3 is made up of 13 amino acids.

The chain joins TRBV4-3 to TRBJ2-3; D is unresolved. The germline V gene encodes CDR1 LGHNA and CDR2 YSLEER. This CDR3 is 13 amino acids long. Trimming cost V 1 base and J 0 bases, with 2 bases left between them. This chain's CDR3 is CASSQASTDTQYF. CDR3 in DNA: TGCGCCAGCAGCCAAGCTAGCACAGATACGCAGTATTTT.

The rearrangement uses TRBV7-2 and TRBJ2-1, with TRBD1 as a possible D gene (5 bases). The length of the CDR3 is 14 residues. Per the germline V gene, CDR1 is SGHTA and CDR2 is FQGNSA. V was pared by 5 bases and J by 1 base, with 9 bases between. The CDR3: CASSPGFSYNEQFF. For the CDR3, the DNA is TGTGCCAGCAGCCCAGGGTTTTCCTACAATGAGCAGTTCTTC.

The chain has TRBV27 and TRBJ2-7, with a weak D call TRBD1 (5 bases). The V end lost 0 bases, the J end lost 2 bases, and 11 bases lay between the germline ends. CDR3 length: 15 amino acids. Germline lookup yields CDR1 MNHEY and CDR2 SMNVEV (reference sequence). Written as DNA, the CDR3 is TGTGCCAGCAGTTTATCTGAAGTGACAGCCTACGAGCAGTACTTC. Translation: CASSLSEVTAYEQYF.

The chain combines TRBV10-3 with TRBJ2-5; 10 bases align to TRBD2. Trimming at V came to 11 bases and at J to 11 bases, leaving 20 bases not matched to a gene. Germline CDR1 reads ENHRY; CDR2 reads SYGVKD. The CDR3 contains 15 residues. The DNA of the CDR3 is TGTGCCGCCACCGGACTAGCGGAAAGCACATACGTGCAGTACTTC. This encodes CAATGLAESTYVQYF.

The chain uses TRBV24-1 and TRBJ2-5; maybe TRBD1 (5 bases). Deletions cut 6 bases from V and 2 bases from J, with 9 bases between. Germline CDR1 and CDR2: KGHDR and SFDVKD. The CDR3 is 13 amino acids. The CDR3 sequence: CATSTTVQETQYF. DNA of the CDR3: TGTGCCACCAGTACGACAGTACAAGAGACCCAGTACTTC.

The J gene is TRBJ2-5, the V gene TRBV3-1, with TRBD2 identical over 9 bases. This CDR3 has 13 residues. The V gene end was trimmed by 7 bases and the J gene end by 2 bases; junction bases not matched to a gene: 2. CDR1 and CDR2 (germline): LGHDT, YNNKEL (reference sequence). The CDR3 reads CASTAGGQETQYF. CDR3 nucleotide sequence: TGTGCCAGCACCGCGGGGGGGCAAGAGACCCAGTACTTC.

For the CDR3, the DNA is TGTGCCAGCAGTCCGTCCTACCGCGGCGCTTTCTTT. Encoded protein: CASSPSYRGAFF. The chain couples TRBV12-3 or TRBV12-4 to TRBJ1-1; no firm D call. This CDR3 comprises 12 residues. Trimming stripped 5 bases from V and 11 bases from J, with 15 bases between.

This sequence joins TRBV6-2 or TRBV6-3 and TRBJ2-1, with D unresolved. This CDR3 region has 12 residues. The germline gives CDR1 MNHEY, CDR2 SVGEGT. The V gene lost 7 bases and the J gene lost 7 bases, with 11 bases spanning the gap. The CDR3 coding sequence is TGTGCCAGCACCTTATCTGGTAATGAGCAGTTCTTC. It specifies CASTLSGNEQFF.

The chain joins TRBV20-1 to TRBJ1-4; D gene ambiguous. The V gene's germline CDR1 is DFQATT and CDR2 SNEGSKA (reference sequence). V was cut by 2 bases and J by 8 bases, with 12 bases left in between. This CDR3 contains 13 residues. The CDR3 loop reads CSARFRVTEKLFF. DNA of the CDR3: TGCAGTGCTAGATTTCGGGTTACGGAAAAACTGTTTTTT.

The V and J genes are TRBV9 and TRBJ2-7; the match to TRBD1 covers 7 bases. The CDR3 extends over 14 amino acids. With 0 bases clipped from V and 1 base from J, the junction kept 1 base outside the gene matches. The germline V gene encodes CDR1 SGDLS and CDR2 YYNGEE. CDR3: CASSVAGQSYEQYF. Here the CDR3 DNA reads TGTGCCAGCAGCGTAGCGGGACAGTCCTACGAGCAGTACTTC.

The genes are TRBV5-4 and TRBJ1-6, with 11 positions matching TRBD1. CDR1 SGHNT and CDR2 YYREEE come from the germline V gene (reference sequence). There are 16 residues in the CDR3. Trimming removed 5 bases from V and 9 bases from J; junction bases left unmatched: 10. The CDR3 is CASRSSGTGGISPLHF. The CDR3 DNA reads as TGTGCCAGCAGGTCTTCCGGGACAGGGGGTATTTCACCCCTCCACTTT.

Here the CDR3 DNA reads TGTGCCAGCAGCTCAGGGGGGCCCTATAATTCACCCCTCCACTTT. Translation gives CASSSGGPYNSPLHF. The rearrangement joins TRBV3-1 to TRBJ1-6, with 7 bases matching TRBD1. The CDR3 is 15 amino acids. The ends lost 5 bases at V and 2 bases at J; junction bases unmatched: 3. Per germline, CDR1 LGHDT and CDR2 YNNKEL (reference sequence).

CDR3 loop: CASSFHQGPDTQYF. The DNA for the CDR3 is TGTGCCAGCAGCTTTCATCAGGGCCCAGATACGCAGTATTTT. The chain has TRBV7-9 and TRBJ2-3, with a possible D match to TRBD1 (5 bases). The CDR3 length is 14 residues. Trimming removed 3 bases from V and 4 bases from J, with 11 bases in between. CDR1 is SEHNR, CDR2 FQNEAQ, per germline (reference sequence).

The chain uses TRBV18 and TRBJ1-2; no clear D. The CDR3 extends over 12 amino acids. Germline V CDR1 and CDR2: KGHSH, LQKENI. V lost 1 base, J lost 6 bases, and 6 bases lay in between. CDR3 bases: TGTGCCAGCTCACCACGAAAAAATGGCTACACCTTC. Its translation: CASSPRKNGYTF. The full variable domain, in which reference TRBV18 and TRBJ1-2 provide the parts outside the CDR3, is NAGVMQNPRHLVRRRGQEARLRCSPMKGHSHVYWYRQLPEEGLKFMVYLQKENIIDESGMPKERFSAEFPKEGPSILRIQQVVRGDSAAYFCASSPRKNGYTFGSGTRLTVV.

The V call is TRBV7-8, the J call TRBJ2-3; a possible D gene is TRBD2 (5 bases). Germline V gene lookup returns CDR1 SGHVS and CDR2 FQNEAQ. With 6 bases removed from V and 2 bases from J, the gap between germline ends came to 9 bases. CDR3 length: 13 amino acids. DNA of the CDR3: TGTGCCAGCAGATCCCGGGACACAGATACGCAGTATTTT. Protein product: CASRSRDTDTQYF.

This sequence joins TRBV20-1 and TRBJ2-1; 7 nucleotides agree with TRBD2. The germline V gene has CDR1 DFQATT and CDR2 SNEGSKA (reference sequence). There are 13 residues in the CDR3. Trimming at V came to 5 bases and at J to 7 bases, leaving 8 bases not matched to a gene. In DNA, the CDR3 is TGCAGTGCTGCCCGAGCGGGGAAGAATGAGCAGTTCTTC. This sequence encodes CSAARAGKNEQFF.